The next 9 T cell receptor beta chains were all read from a single sample in a study of blood T cell repertoires in COVID-19. Assay used: immunoSEQ multiplex PCR; TCRdb lists only in-frame clones, some missing. The table records about 270,000 clones, about four fifths of them present only once. The sample taken for sequencing was peripheral blood. Receptors originate from a woman aged 45 to 65 who had recovered from COVID-19.

In its sample, this clone was seen a few times. The rearrangement uses TRBV4-1 and TRBJ2-7; TRBD1 matches at 10 bases. V lost 4 bases and J lost 2; bases outside the gene matches: 8. The CDR3 is 16 residues long. CDR1 is MGHRA, CDR2 YSYEKL, per germline. CDR3 bases: TGCGCCAGCAGCCCCACGGCAGGGACAGGGGCCTACGAGCAGTACTTC. Translated, it gives CASSPTAGTGAYEQYF.

The chain uses TRBV21-1 and TRBJ2-4; the table's D call of TRBD2 was not tested on the DNA. TRBV21-1 is listed as a pseudogene. CDR3 size: 14 residues. The CDR3 is CASSKEPLKNIQYF. DNA of the CDR3: TGTGCCAGCAGCAAAGAGCCTCTCAAAAACATTCAGTACTTC.

About this clone itself: Additional DNA sequences in this sample encode the identical CDR3. The rearrangement uses TRBV11-3 and TRBJ2-3; D gene unclear. There are 13 residues in the CDR3. The germline V gene has CDR1 SGHNT and CDR2 YENEEA. V was shortened by 5 bases and J by 1 base, with 7 bases between the two germline ends. The CDR3 DNA follows: TGTGCCAGCAGCCGTCGGGGCACAGATACGCAGTATTTT. This sequence encodes CASSRRGTDTQYF.

The chain couples TRBV6-2 or TRBV6-3 to TRBJ2-1; TRBD1 is a possible D gene (6 bases). The length of the CDR3 is 16 residues. V was shortened by 0 bases and J by 0 bases, with 9 bases between the two germline ends. The V gene's germline CDR1 is MNHEY and CDR2 SVGEGT. The CDR3 DNA sequence: TGTGCCAGCAGTTACTCTACAGGGCCCTCCTACAATGAGCAGTTCTTC. Translated: CASSYSTGPSYNEQFF.

The V gene is TRBV6-5, the J gene TRBJ2-1; D uncertain. Germline CDR1 reads MNHEY; CDR2 reads SVGAGI. V shed 0 bases and J shed 0 bases, with 9 bases lying between them. The CDR3 contains 16 residues. Here the CDR3 reads CASSYSAAFSYNEQFF. The CDR3 nucleotides are TGTGCCAGCAGTTACTCGGCGGCATTCTCCTACAATGAGCAGTTCTTC.

This chain uses TRBV27 with TRBJ2-7; tentative D call: TRBD1 (6 bases). Trimming stripped 0 bases from V and 1 base from J, with 7 bases between. This CDR3 spans 14 amino acids. The germline V gene has CDR1 MNHEY and CDR2 SMNVEV (reference sequence). CDR3 DNA sequence: TGTGCCAGCAGTTTATCGACAGGTTCCTACGAGCAGTACTTC. It specifies CASSLSTGSYEQYF.

The genes are TRBV27 and TRBJ1-5; 11 bases line up with TRBD1. J was trimmed by 5 bases and V by 5 bases; bases with no gene match: 5. CDR1 and CDR2 (germline): MNHEY, SMNVEV (reference sequence). The CDR3 covers 15 residues. In DNA, the CDR3 is TGTGCCAGCAGTGCGGGACAGGGGGTCCATCAGCCCCAGCATTTT. As protein: CASSAGQGVHQPQHF.

The rearrangement uses TRBV30 and TRBJ1-3; D remains unclear. The CDR3 covers 14 residues. Germline V gene lookup returns CDR1 GTSNPN and CDR2 SVGIG (reference sequence). V lost 0 bases and J lost 0, with 6 bases in between. CDR3 coding DNA: TGTGCCTGGAGTGTACTGTTCTCTGGAAACACCATATATTTT. It encodes CAWSVLFSGNTIYF.

The chain has TRBV10-3 and TRBJ1-4, with D hard to call. CDR1 is ENHRY and CDR2 is SYGVKD in the germline V gene. V was trimmed by 4 bases and J by 11 bases, leaving 17 bases between them. The CDR3 is 14 residues long. As DNA, the CDR3 is TGTGCCATCAGTGGATATCAAGGTGGGCAGAAACTGTTTTTT. Its protein product is CAISGYQGGQKLFF.